This entry lists 19 T cell receptor beta chains sequenced from one sample in a study of T cell responses to AZD1222 COVID-19 vaccine. Assay: immunoSEQ multiplex PCR; the TCRdb copy retains only in-frame clones and omits some. The sample comprises roughly 100,000 clones, about 85% of which are singletons, and approximately 5% rests with the top ten. The sample in question was peripheral blood, obtained on day 0 of AZD1222 vaccination. All receptors come from an adult in good health.

This clone was found once. The chain uses TRBV7-2 and TRBJ2-5; D is possibly TRBD1 or TRBD2 (5 bases each). Germline assignment: CDR1 SGHTA and CDR2 FQGNSA. V was trimmed by 4 bases and J by 5 bases, leaving 17 bases between them. The CDR3 length is 15 residues. CDR3 in amino acids: CASSSREWGAETQYF. CDR3 coding DNA: TGTGCCAGCAGCTCCAGGGAGTGGGGCGCGGAGACCCAGTACTTC. Filled out from reference TRBV7-2 and TRBJ2-5, the complete variable domain reads GAGVSQSPSNKVTEKGKDVELRCDPISGHTALYWYRQSLGQGLEFLIYFQGNSAPDKSGLPSDRFSAERTGGSVSTLTIQRTQQEDSAVYLCASSSREWGAETQYFGPGTRLLVL.

The gene calls are TRBV7-9 and TRBJ2-3; 10 bases fit TRBD2. After removal of 5 bases from V and 0 bases from J, the junction contained 2 bases not matched to a gene. Looked up from germline, CDR1 is SEHNR and CDR2 is FQNEAQ (reference sequence). The CDR3 contains 15 residues. The CDR3 DNA reads as TGTGCCAGCAGCCCGGGACTAGCGAGCACAGATACGCAGTATTTT. It codes for CASSPGLASTDTQYF. Drawing the rest from reference TRBV7-9 and TRBJ2-3, the complete variable domain is DTGVSQNPRHKITKRGQNVTFRCDPISEHNRLYWYRQTLGQGPEFLTYFQNEAQLEKSRLLSDRFSAERPKGSFSTLEIQRTEQGDSAMYLCASSPGLASTDTQYFGPGTRLTVL.

The gene calls are TRBV24-1 and TRBJ1-5, with D unclear. V was pared by 3 bases and J by 1 base, with 9 bases between. The CDR3 is 15 residues long. Germline V gene data show CDR1 as KGHDR and CDR2 as SFDVKD. CDR3 protein: CATSDLDGSNQPQHF. The CDR3, as DNA: TGTGCCACCAGTGATCTTGACGGCAGCAATCAGCCCCAGCATTTT.

In this sample, this clone turned up a few times. The chain recombines TRBV2 with TRBJ1-3; D gene ambiguous. The CDR3 loop spans 12 amino acids. Germline CDR1 is SNHLY and CDR2 is FYNNEI. Trimming pared 2 bases from V and 1 base from J, leaving 0 bases between. CDR3: CASSESGNTIYF. CDR3 nucleotide sequence: TGTGCCAGCAGTGAATCTGGAAACACCATATATTTT.

CDR3 sequence: CASSLLATGGKDEQFF. CDR3 DNA: TGCGCCAGCAGCTTGCTCGCGACGGGGGGCAAAGATGAGCAGTTCTTC. The V gene is TRBV5-1, the J gene TRBJ2-1, with D tentatively TRBD2 (7 bases). CDR3 length: 16 residues. The germline CDR1 and CDR2 sequences are SGHRS and YFSETQ. V was shortened by 1 base and J by 8 bases, with 19 bases between the two germline ends.

The V gene is TRBV15, the J gene TRBJ2-3, with 7 bases matching TRBD1. Germline values: CDR1 LNHNV, CDR2 YYDKDF (reference sequence). V lost 9 bases, J lost 2 bases, and 20 bases stayed unmatched. There are 18 residues in the CDR3. The CDR3 region is CATLRGLTPGQTTDTQYF. The CDR3, as DNA: TGTGCCACGCTCCGAGGTCTTACCCCGGGACAGACCACAGATACGCAGTATTTT.

This chain connects TRBV2 to TRBJ1-5, with TRBD1 identical over 10 bases. Germline CDR1 SNHLY, CDR2 FYNNEI. Germline trimming cut 6 bases from V and 6 bases from J; bases unmatched to any gene: 5. This CDR3 has 14 residues. In DNA form, the CDR3 reads TGTGCCAGCAGGAATTGGGACAGGGGTCAGCCCCAGCATTTT. Translated, it gives CASRNWDRGQPQHF.

This sequence joins TRBV9 and TRBJ1-4, with D possibly being TRBD1 (5 bases). Between the trimmed V and J ends, which lost 5 bases and 1 base, there was a span of 9 bases. The germline CDR1 and CDR2 sequences are SGDLS and YYNGEE. The length of the CDR3 is 14 residues. CDR3: CASSFGGTNEKLFF. As DNA, the CDR3 is TGTGCCAGCAGTTTCGGGGGAACTAATGAAAAACTGTTTTTT.

The chain couples TRBV10-2 to TRBJ1-1; D ambiguous. The germline CDR1 and CDR2 sequences are WSHSY and SAAADI. The CDR3 contains 13 residues. V lost 0 bases and J 2 bases, leaving 4 bases between the germline ends. The CDR3 nucleotides are TGCGCCAGCAGTGAGTCCGGAAACACTGAAGCTTTCTTT. This codes for CASSESGNTEAFF.

The chain employs TRBV9 and TRBJ1-1, with D possibly TRBD1 on 5 matching bases. Per germline, CDR1 SGDLS and CDR2 YYNGEE. With 7 bases removed from V and 4 bases from J, the gap between germline ends came to 17 bases. The CDR3 sequence is 14 residues long. The CDR3 DNA reads TGTGCCAGCTCCGGGCCAGGGCCGGGCACTGAAGCTTTCTTT. This codes for CASSGPGPGTEAFF. Variable domain in full (rest from reference TRBV9 and TRBJ1-1): DSGVTQTPKHLITATGQRVTLRCSPRSGDLSVYWYQQSLDQGLQFLIQYYNGEERAKGNILERFSAQQFPDLHSELNLSSLELGDSALYFCASSGPGPGTEAFFGQGTRLTVV.

The chain is built from TRBV29-1 and TRBJ2-7; TRBD1 or TRBD2 may be the D gene (5 bases each). CDR1 and CDR2 from the germline V gene are SQVTM and ANQGSEA. CDR3 length equals 15 residues. V was trimmed by 7 bases and J by 0 bases, leaving 19 bases between them. The CDR3 is CSATRRDRTSYEQYF. CDR3 DNA sequence: TGCAGCGCCACAAGACGGGACCGGACCTCCTACGAGCAGTACTTC.

This clone was detected a few times. This chain links TRBV7-2 with TRBJ1-3; D not certain. The germline V gene encodes CDR1 SGHTA and CDR2 FQGNSA. The ends were cut back, 1 base at V and 0 bases at J, with 10 bases in the middle. CDR3 size: 16 residues. The CDR3, as DNA: TGTGCCAGCAGCTTAGGAACTTCTCTCTCTGGAAACACCATATATTTT. Translated, it gives CASSLGTSLSGNTIYF.

The chain is built from TRBV6-5 and TRBJ1-2; 10 positions match TRBD1. V shed 7 bases, J shed 8 bases, and the junction held 13 bases outside the gene matches. Germline V CDR1 and CDR2: MNHEY, SVGAGI. This CDR3 has 15 residues. The CDR3 nucleotides are TGTGCCAGCACCATGGCCTCCGGGACAGGGGACGGCTACACCTTC. Amino acids: CASTMASGTGDGYTF.

The chain employs TRBV14 and TRBJ1-1; D is possibly TRBD1 (6 bases). The germline gives CDR1 SGHDN, CDR2 FVKESK. The CDR3 spans 16 residues. Trimming took off 3 bases at V and 1 base at J, with 15 bases between the two ends. CDR3 residues: CASSQLGGRRNTEAFF. DNA for the CDR3: TGTGCCAGCAGCCAGCTAGGGGGGCGGCGGAACACTGAAGCTTTCTTT.

The chain links TRBV7-9 to TRBJ2-7; D is perhaps TRBD1 or TRBD2 (5 bases each). The CDR3 runs to 14 residues. The germline V gene has CDR1 SEHNR and CDR2 FQNEAQ (reference sequence). Trimming removed 6 bases at V and 4 bases at J, with 16 bases between. DNA of the CDR3: TGTGCCAGCAGTCCCCCCGGGACGCCATACGAGCAGTACTTC. It translates to CASSPPGTPYEQYF.

V gene TRBV24-1 combines with J gene TRBJ2-1; D may correspond to TRBD1 or TRBD2 (5 bases each). CDR3 length equals 12 residues. V shed 4 bases and J shed 10 bases, with 10 bases lying between them. Germline V lookup: CDR1 KGHDR, CDR2 SFDVKD. CDR3 loop: CATSDGRDEQFF. The CDR3, as DNA: TGTGCCACCAGTGACGGCCGGGACGAGCAGTTCTTC.

The chain links TRBV14 to TRBJ2-7, with D possibly being TRBD1 or TRBD2 (5 bases each). This CDR3 contains 14 residues. The ends were cut back, 3 bases at V and 4 bases at J, with 13 bases in the middle. Germline lookup yields CDR1 SGHDN and CDR2 FVKESK. The CDR3: CASSQVVGPYEQYF. CDR3 coding DNA: TGTGCCAGCAGCCAGGTGGTGGGACCGTACGAGCAGTACTTC.

V is TRBV27 and J is TRBJ2-7, with 8 bases lining up with TRBD1. Losses at the gene ends were 3 bases for V and 4 bases for J; bases not matched to a gene: 8. Germline CDR1 reads MNHEY; CDR2 reads SMNVEV (reference sequence). The CDR3 is 15 amino acids. The CDR3 sequence: CASSFWDRRLYEQYF. The DNA of the CDR3 is TGTGCCAGCAGTTTTTGGGACAGGAGACTATACGAGCAGTACTTC.

This chain connects TRBV28 to TRBJ1-6; tentative D call: TRBD1 (5 bases). The CDR3 length is 15 residues. Germline V gene lookup returns CDR1 MDHEN and CDR2 SYDVKM. V lost 8 bases, J lost 7 bases, and 18 bases lay in between. The CDR3: CASYPSGPKNSPLHF. The CDR3 region has the DNA TGTGCCAGCTACCCATCGGGGCCGAAAAATTCACCCCTCCACTTT.